This entry lists 31 T cell receptor beta chains sequenced from one sample in a study of lung T cells in sarcoidosis with Löfgren's syndrome. Each CDR3 protein gets one entry after TCRdb re-called the reads with MiXCR. Of some 18,000 distinct CDR3 sequences in the sample, about a fifth are singletons; the top ten hold roughly 4.5%. The sample was CD4+ T cells from PBMCs. These receptors originate from a human donor with sarcoidosis (Löfgren's syndrome or another form), or a control subject (not recorded which).

This clonotype is deemed medium-sized (0.01 to 0.1%). This CDR3 is CASSLQGQRYNEQFF. CDR3 in DNA: TGTGCCAGCAGTTTACAGGGGCAACGATACAATGAGCAGTTCTTC. This chain links TRBV27 with TRBJ2-1; maybe TRBD1 (6 bases). Trimming removed 2 bases at V and 4 bases at J, with 12 bases between. There are 15 residues in the CDR3. The germline gives CDR1 MNHEY, CDR2 SMNVEV (reference sequence).

This clonotype has at least ten counts. J is TRBJ2-5 and V is TRBV19; no reliable D call. The CDR3 contains 13 residues. The germline CDR1 and CDR2 sequences are LNHDA and SQIVND (reference sequence). V shed 2 bases and J shed 4 bases, with 8 bases lying between them. The CDR3 DNA reads as TGTGCCAGTAGTATATTTGTTGGAGAGACCCAGTACTTC. Translated: CASSIFVGETQYF.

This clonotype rates as medium-sized. The chain employs TRBV20-1 and TRBJ2-7; D gene ambiguous. V was clipped by 1 base and J by 5 bases, with 12 bases between them. Germline V gene sequence: CDR1 DFQATT, CDR2 SNEGSKA (reference sequence). The length of the CDR3 is 13 residues. The CDR3 is CSARGSTSHEQYF. The CDR3 DNA reads as TGCAGTGCTAGAGGCAGTACGTCCCACGAGCAGTACTTC.

A word on this clonotype: Since a much larger clone is just one base distant, this may be a read error. The chain has TRBV2 and TRBJ2-1; D unclear. Per germline, CDR1 SNHLY and CDR2 FYNNEI. The CDR3 extends over 13 amino acids. DNA for the CDR3: TGTGCCAGCAGGGAAGGAGACTACAATGAGCAGTTCTTC. This translates into CASREGDYNEQFF.

Ten or more counts support this clonotype. V usage is TRBV5-1 and J usage is TRBJ2-3; the match to TRBD2 covers 12 bases. V trimming: 4 bases; J trimming: 0 bases; junction bases outside the gene matches: 3. This CDR3 comprises 16 residues. Germline assignment: CDR1 SGHRS and CDR2 YFSETQ. CDR3 loop: CASSTGLAGSTDTQYF. The DNA of the CDR3 is TGCGCCAGCAGCACCGGACTAGCGGGAAGCACAGATACGCAGTATTTT.

This sequence joins TRBV5-1 and TRBJ2-5; D is ambiguous. Germline CDR1 is SGHRS and CDR2 is YFSETQ. The CDR3 has 13 residues. V was trimmed by 7 bases and J by 2 bases, leaving 12 bases between them. In DNA, the CDR3 is TGCGCCAGCGGTCCGGCCGCTCAAGAGACCCAGTACTTC. Translating gives CASGPAAQETQYF.

At least ten counts were recorded for this clonotype. J is TRBJ2-3 and V is TRBV11-2; 10 nucleotides line up with TRBD2. The CDR3 covers 17 residues. V shed 3 bases and J 0 bases; nucleotides not matched to a gene: 6. In germline, CDR1 is SGHAT, CDR2 FQNNGV. CDR3 sequence reads: CASSFWTSGVSTDTQYF. The DNA for the CDR3 is TGTGCCAGCAGCTTCTGGACTAGCGGAGTTAGCACAGATACGCAGTATTTT.

This clonotype has just a few counts. CDR3 residues: CASSPLGSGAIGELFF. CDR3 nucleotide sequence: TGTGCCAGCAGTCCCCTGGGTAGCGGGGCCATCGGGGAGCTGTTTTTT. This chain joins TRBV6-1 and TRBJ2-2; 8 nucleotides line up with TRBD2. V gave up 5 bases and J gave up 7 bases; unmatched junction bases: 12. The CDR3 covers 16 residues. Germline V lookup: CDR1 MNHNS, CDR2 SASEGT.

This clonotype was recorded many times. V usage is TRBV28 and J usage is TRBJ2-3; D possibly corresponds to TRBD1 (5 bases). The V end was cut by 5 bases, the J end by 6 bases, with 9 bases between. Germline assignment: CDR1 MDHEN and CDR2 SYDVKM. The CDR3 loop spans 12 amino acids. The CDR3 DNA follows: TGTGCCAGCAGTCCCCCAGGGGATACGCAGTATTTT. Its protein product is CASSPPGDTQYF.

This clonotype was picked up many times. The chain is built from TRBV5-4 and TRBJ2-5; a weak D match, TRBD1 (6 bases). The germline V gene has CDR1 SGHNT and CDR2 YYREEE (reference sequence). The CDR3 sequence is 15 residues long. Trimming cost V 1 base and J 5 bases, with 15 bases left between them. The CDR3 is CASSLTNRDGETQYF. Written as DNA, the CDR3 is TGTGCCAGCAGCTTGACGAACAGGGATGGGGAGACCCAGTACTTC.

In its sample, this clonotype ranks as medium-sized (0.01 to 0.1%). The chain couples TRBV6-1 to TRBJ2-3; 13 bases match TRBD2. Unmatched junction bases numbered 13, after V lost 7 bases and J lost 6 bases. CDR1 is MNHNS and CDR2 is SASEGT in the germline V gene. The CDR3 contains 17 residues. This CDR3 reads CASNPLGLAGAMDTQYF. The CDR3 DNA sequence: TGTGCCAGCAACCCCCTCGGACTAGCGGGAGCTATGGATACGCAGTATTTT.

In regard to this clonotype: Possible read error: a much larger clone is one base away. Lacking the conserved final phenylalanine or tryptophan, this CDR3 likely reflects a read error. The genes are TRBV20-1 and TRBJ1-1; TRBD1 matches at 7 bases. With 6 bases clipped from V and 3 bases from J, the junction kept 7 bases outside the gene matches. This CDR3 is 13 amino acids long. Germline V gene data show CDR1 as DFQATT and CDR2 as SNEGSKA (reference sequence). The CDR3 DNA sequence: TGCAGTGCCCAACGACAGGGCTACACTGAAGCTTTCTCT. It specifies CSAQRQGYTEAFS.

The genes are TRBV12-3 or TRBV12-4 and TRBJ2-5, with a weak D call TRBD1 (5 bases). CDR3 size: 13 residues. V was clipped by 3 bases and J by 4 bases, with 9 bases between them. CDR3 region: CASSLQGIETQYF. The CDR3 DNA reads TGTGCCAGCAGTTTGCAGGGTATAGAGACCCAGTACTTC.

The table lists this clonotype with many counts. DNA of the CDR3: TGTGCCAGCAGCCAAGTTGAAAAATCCCACTATGGCTACACCTTC. This translates into CASSQVEKSHYGYTF. The rearrangement uses TRBV4-2 and TRBJ1-2; D is unresolved. V lost 1 base and J 3 bases, leaving 12 bases between the germline ends. This CDR3 contains 15 residues. Looked up from germline, CDR1 is LGHNA and CDR2 is YNFKEQ.

This clonotype was counted many times. The V call is TRBV4-3, the J call TRBJ2-3; possible D gene TRBD1, 5 bases. The germline V gene has CDR1 LGHNA and CDR2 YSLEER. Trimming took 0 bases from V and 5 from J, leaving 9 bases between them. CDR3 length: 14 amino acids. In nucleotides, the CDR3 is TGCGCCAGCAGCCAAGAGGGGCCAGGAGATACGCAGTATTTT. Residues: CASSQEGPGDTQYF.

This clonotype was observed a few times. A clone one base away is much larger, so this may be a read error. The chain combines TRBV19 with TRBJ1-5, with 8 nucleotides matching TRBD1. CDR3 length: 16 residues. Germline V gene data show CDR1 as LNHDA and CDR2 as SQIVND (reference sequence). The CDR3 loop reads CASSTDREWGNQSQHF. In nucleotides, the CDR3 is TGTGCCAGTAGTACGGACAGGGAATGGGGCAATCAGTCCCAGCATTTT.

This clonotype occurred many times. V is TRBV28 and J is TRBJ2-3; 11 bases are shared with TRBD2. Germline-derived CDR1 and CDR2 are MDHEN and SYDVKM. V was pared by 5 bases and J by 0 bases, with 4 bases of the junction left unmatched. The length of the CDR3 is 16 residues. The CDR3 reads CASSRTSGRSTDTQYF. DNA of the CDR3: TGTGCCAGCAGTCGTACTAGCGGGAGAAGCACAGATACGCAGTATTTT.

Concerning this clonotype itself: A junction end diverges from the germline sequence, so it may reflect a read error. The DNA for the CDR3 is TGTGCCAGTAGTACTACTAGGGGAGATACCCAGTACTTT. This encodes CASSTTRGDTQYF. This rearrangement joins TRBV19 to TRBJ2-5; either TRBD1 or TRBD2 may supply D (5 bases each). CDR1 is LNHDA and CDR2 is SQIVND in the germline V gene (reference sequence). The CDR3 runs to 13 residues. Drawing the rest from reference TRBV19 and TRBJ2-5, the complete variable domain is DGGITQSPKYLFRKEGQNVTLSCEQNLNHDAMYWYRQDPGQGLRLIYYSQIVNDFQKGDIAEGYSVSREKKESFPLTVTSAQKNPTAFYLCASSTTRGDTQYFGPGTRLLVL.

On this clonotype itself: An end of the junction differs from the germline gene, which may be a read error. The V gene is TRBV6-1, the J gene TRBJ2-1, with 7 nucleotides matching TRBD2. This CDR3 is built from 15 residues. CDR1 MNHNS and CDR2 SASEGT come from the germline V gene. CDR3 sequence (DNA): TGTGCCAGAGTCTCTAGCGGTAGCTCCCACAATGAGCAGTTCTTC. This codes for CARVSSGSSHNEQFF.

By share, this clonotype counts as medium-sized. The gene calls are TRBV15 and TRBJ1-5; 7 bases are shared with TRBD1. V trimming: 5 bases; J trimming: 5 bases; junction bases outside the gene matches: 6. The CDR3 is made up of 14 amino acids. Germline V gene sequence: CDR1 LNHNV, CDR2 YYDKDF (reference sequence). CDR3 loop: CATSPQGDDQPQHF. Written as DNA, the CDR3 is TGTGCCACCAGCCCCCAGGGGGATGATCAGCCCCAGCATTTT.

By its share, this clonotype is medium-sized. J is TRBJ2-5 and V is TRBV6-1, with unresolved D. The germline CDR1 and CDR2 sequences are MNHNS and SASEGT. V lost 4 bases and J 7 bases, leaving 7 bases between the germline ends. This CDR3 spans 11 amino acids. CDR3 in amino acids: CASSAPRTQYF. The CDR3 DNA sequence: TGTGCCAGCAGTGCCCCCCGGACCCAGTACTTC.

A word on this clonotype: A much larger clone sits a single nucleotide away, making a read error possible. The rearrangement links TRBV7-2 to TRBJ2-3, with D perhaps matching TRBD1 or TRBD2 (6 bases each). CDR3 length: 16 amino acids. CDR1 and CDR2 from the germline V gene are SGHTA and FQGNSA. CDR3 bases: TGTGCCAGCAGCTTAATCCCCGACGGGGGCACAGGTACGCAGTATTTT. Protein product: CASSLIPDGGTGTQYF.

The CDR3 DNA reads TGTGCCAGCAGCTCTCGGGGCGGAGCCTACGAGCAGTACTTC. This sequence encodes CASSSRGGAYEQYF. The chain has TRBV11-3 and TRBJ2-7; perhaps D is TRBD1 or TRBD2 (5 bases each). The length of the CDR3 is 14 residues. The V and J ends lost 4 bases and 2 bases respectively, with 12 bases between them. Germline assignment: CDR1 SGHNT and CDR2 YENEEA.

This clonotype was seen ten or more times. The chain carries TRBV6-2 or TRBV6-3 and TRBJ2-6; D unresolved. The germline CDR1 and CDR2 sequences are MNHEY and SVGEGT. Trimming left V 7 bases short and J 2 bases short, with 15 bases between. The CDR3 runs to 16 residues. The CDR3 is CASTPLRMPGANVLTF. The CDR3 region has the DNA TGTGCCAGCACCCCCCTCCGCATGCCTGGGGCCAACGTCCTGACTTTC.

The sample holds many counts of this clonotype. V is TRBV28 and J is TRBJ2-7; D possibly corresponds to TRBD1 (5 bases). Deletions cut 2 bases from V and 1 base from J, with 15 bases between. This CDR3 has 16 residues. Per germline, CDR1 MDHEN and CDR2 SYDVKM. CDR3 DNA: TGTGCCAGCAGTTTAGGATACAGGTCTCCTTCCTACGAGCAGTACTTC. It is translated as CASSLGYRSPSYEQYF.

The chain is built from TRBV9 and TRBJ2-1, with TRBD1 matching over 7 bases. The ends lost 5 bases at V and 2 bases at J; junction bases unmatched: 4. From germline, CDR1 is SGDLS and CDR2 YYNGEE. The CDR3 totals 14 residues. The CDR3 loop reads CASSATGAYNEQFF. CDR3 in DNA: TGTGCCAGCAGTGCCACAGGGGCCTACAATGAGCAGTTCTTC.

In this sample, this clonotype is medium-sized. V gene TRBV20-1 combines with J gene TRBJ1-1; D is unclear. The CDR3 is made up of 14 amino acids. V was trimmed by 3 bases and J by 0 bases, leaving 11 bases between them. CDR1 and CDR2 (germline): DFQATT, SNEGSKA (reference sequence). CDR3 protein: CSASTPGLNTEAFF. CDR3 bases: TGCAGTGCTAGTACGCCGGGGTTGAACACTGAAGCTTTCTTT.

The chain has TRBV5-5 and TRBJ2-1; D not resolved. V lost 0 bases to trimming and J lost 6 bases, with 7 bases between them. The CDR3 has 13 residues. Per germline, CDR1 SGHKS and CDR2 YYEKEE (reference sequence). CDR3 nucleotide sequence: TGTGCCAGCAGCTTGGCCTCCCTCAATGAGCAGTTCTTC. This gives the protein CASSLASLNEQFF.

J is TRBJ2-5 and V is TRBV27; perhaps TRBD2 as D (6 bases). The length of the CDR3 is 15 residues. V gave up 6 bases and J gave up 5 bases, with 19 bases separating them. The germline V gene encodes CDR1 MNHEY and CDR2 SMNVEV (reference sequence). CDR3 sequence reads: CASSQTREAEETQYF. In DNA, the CDR3 is TGTGCCAGCAGCCAGACCAGGGAGGCAGAGGAGACCCAGTACTTC.

This clonotype came up a few times. The chain employs TRBV2 and TRBJ2-5; D might be TRBD1 or TRBD2, each matching 5 bases. The ends were cut back, 6 bases at V and 2 bases at J, with 13 bases in the middle. The CDR3 spans 14 residues. Germline loops: CDR1 SNHLY, CDR2 FYNNEI. The CDR3 bases are TGTGCCAGCAGCGGGACGAGGCAGCAAGAGACCCAGTACTTC. Its protein product is CASSGTRQQETQYF.

By share, this clonotype counts as medium-sized. V gene TRBV6-1 combines with J gene TRBJ1-1; D unresolved. The CDR3 spans 13 residues. The germline CDR1 and CDR2 sequences are MNHNS and SASEGT. V gave up 1 base and J gave up 7 bases, with 10 bases separating them. The CDR3 spells CASSEVANREAFF. Written as DNA, the CDR3 is TGTGCCAGCAGTGAAGTTGCGAATCGTGAAGCTTTCTTT.